This paragraph reports one T cell receptor beta chain. This sample stems from a study of blood T cell repertoires in COVID-19. The CDR3 totals 15 residues. V shed 1 base and J shed 5 bases, with 17 bases lying between them. Germline V CDR1 and CDR2: GTSNPN, SVGIG (reference sequence). Profiling relied on immunoSEQ multiplex PCR, and the TCRdb table lists in-frame clones only, not all of them. The sample lists approximately 110,000 clones, around 86% occurring once. The clonotype comes from a human donor in a cohort sampled during active COVID-19. The sequenced material came from peripheral blood. This chain links TRBV30 with TRBJ1-2; the D gene is possibly TRBD1 (6 bases). The CDR3 spells CAWSGLDGTNYGYTF. The DNA of the CDR3 is TGTGCCTGGAGTGGACTCGACGGGACAAATTATGGCTACACCTTC.